One and the same sample provided the 21 T cell receptor beta chains below, sequenced in a study of technical replicates of blood from a handful of donors. Repertoires were generated with immunoSEQ multiplex PCR, while TCRdb's copy carries only in-frame clones and drops some. The sample lists 50,000 to 60,000 clones, roughly 95% occurring once. What was sequenced was PBMCs. All receptors come from a human donor in good health. Some clones in this sample may be carry-over from other donors' samples.

The V and J genes are TRBV6-5 and TRBJ2-1; 9 nucleotides align to TRBD2. The CDR3 has 15 amino acids. With 6 bases clipped from V and 7 bases from J, the junction kept 10 bases outside the gene matches. Looked up from germline, CDR1 is MNHEY and CDR2 is SVGAGI. The CDR3 coding sequence is TGTGCCAGCAGCAAGACTAGCGGCGGAGGAAATGAGCAGTTCTTC. This encodes CASSKTSGGGNEQFF.

The chain carries TRBV30 and TRBJ2-3; 7 bases align to TRBD2. Germline assignment: CDR1 GTSNPN and CDR2 SVGIG (reference sequence). Unmatched junction bases numbered 9, after V lost 1 base and J lost 2 bases. The length of the CDR3 is 16 residues. The CDR3 region has the DNA TGTGCCTGGAGTGCCCTAGCGGATCTCTTCACAGATACGCAGTATTTT. Protein sequence: CAWSALADLFTDTQYF.

This clone came up a few times. This chain's CDR3 is CASSVDTIGETQYF. The DNA of the CDR3 is TGTGCCAGCAGCGTAGACACAATTGGAGAGACCCAGTACTTC. The rearrangement uses TRBV9 and TRBJ2-5, with D unresolved. The CDR3 contains 14 residues. Germline-derived CDR1 and CDR2 are SGDLS and YYNGEE. The V end lost 0 bases, the J end lost 4 bases, and 10 bases lay between the germline ends.

This chain uses TRBV6-1 with TRBJ1-3, with a possible D match to TRBD1 (6 bases). The CDR3 runs 14 residues. With 6 bases removed from V and 8 bases from J, the gap between germline ends came to 17 bases. In germline, CDR1 is MNHNS, CDR2 SASEGT. The CDR3 DNA follows: TGTGCCAGCAGATCACAACAGGGTGTGGACACCATATATTTT. The encoded protein is CASRSQQGVDTIYF.

CDR3 amino acids: CAWSVQDRAAGELFF. Written as DNA, the CDR3 is TGTGCCTGGAGTGTACAGGACAGGGCAGCCGGGGAGCTGTTTTTT. The chain carries TRBV30 and TRBJ2-2; 8 bases map to TRBD1. CDR3 size: 15 residues. The V gene's germline CDR1 is GTSNPN and CDR2 SVGIG (reference sequence). The junction had 6 bases not matched to a gene; V was cut back by 0 bases and J by 6 bases.

The chain has TRBV7-3 and TRBJ1-5, with 8 bases matching TRBD1. The germline V gene encodes CDR1 SGHTA and CDR2 FQGTGA. V lost 6 bases, J lost 7 bases, and 11 bases stayed unmatched. The CDR3 loop spans 15 amino acids. CDR3 DNA: TGTGCCAGCAGAGGCGGGACAGGCCTCGGACAGCCCCAGCATTTT. Translating it yields CASRGGTGLGQPQHF.

This rearrangement joins TRBV6-1 to TRBJ1-5; 10 bases are a match to TRBD1. Germline loops: CDR1 MNHNS, CDR2 SASEGT. The CDR3 spans 15 residues. V gave up 6 bases and J gave up 1 base; unmatched junction bases: 3. Written as DNA, the CDR3 is TGTGCCAGCAGAAAGGGACAGGGGAGCAATCAGCCCCAGCATTTT. It yields the protein CASRKGQGSNQPQHF.

The chain combines TRBV7-6 with TRBJ1-2, with D possibly matching TRBD1 (6 bases). This CDR3 spans 14 amino acids. The V and J ends lost 5 bases and 4 bases respectively, with 14 bases between them. The germline V gene encodes CDR1 SGHVS and CDR2 FNYEAQ. Written as DNA, the CDR3 is TGTGCCAGCAGCCCCGCGGGGGGGGCCTATGGCTACACCTTC. Translating gives CASSPAGGAYGYTF.

The chain is built from TRBV11-2 and TRBJ2-7; weak D call: TRBD1 (6 bases). The V gene lost 5 bases and the J gene lost 3 bases, with 11 bases spanning the gap. Germline values: CDR1 SGHAT, CDR2 FQNNGV. This CDR3 is built from 13 residues. The CDR3 region is CASSDGTRYEQYF. The CDR3 DNA reads as TGTGCCAGCAGCGATGGGACACGCTACGAGCAGTACTTC.

The chain is built from TRBV5-1 and TRBJ2-3; D gene ambiguous. There are 16 residues in the CDR3. Germline CDR1 and CDR2: SGHRS and YFSETQ. The V gene lost 4 bases and the J gene lost 0 bases, with 15 bases spanning the gap. The CDR3 spells CASSQSVGASTDTQYF. CDR3 coding DNA: TGCGCCAGCAGCCAATCCGTCGGTGCCAGCACAGATACGCAGTATTTT.

The chain recombines TRBV10-3 with TRBJ1-6; unclear D gene. V was shortened by 0 bases and J by 10 bases, with 10 bases between the two germline ends. In germline, CDR1 is ENHRY, CDR2 SYGVKD. The CDR3 spans 14 residues. The DNA of the CDR3 is TGTGCCATCAGTGAGTCGTTCAGGAACTCACCCCTCCACTTT. This encodes CAISESFRNSPLHF.

The rearrangement links TRBV11-2 to TRBJ2-7; D is perhaps TRBD1 (6 bases). This CDR3 contains 16 residues. The V end was cut by 5 bases, the J end by 4 bases, with 21 bases between. Germline values: CDR1 SGHAT, CDR2 FQNNGV. CDR3 residues: CASSARDGTIVYEQYF. CDR3 coding DNA: TGTGCCAGCAGCGCTCGCGATGGGACAATCGTATACGAGCAGTACTTC. Combining the CDR3 with reference TRBV11-2 and TRBJ2-7 gives the whole variable domain EAGVAQSPRYKIIEKRQSVAFWCNPISGHATLYWYQQILGQGPKLLIQFQNNGVVDDSQLPKDRFSAERLKGVDSTLKIQPAKLEDSAVYLCASSARDGTIVYEQYFGPGTRLTVT.

The V and J genes are TRBV27 and TRBJ2-7; 9 bases agree with TRBD1. J gave up 2 bases and V 4 bases, and 6 bases lay outside the gene matches. The length of the CDR3 is 15 residues. CDR1 is MNHEY, CDR2 SMNVEV, per germline (reference sequence). The DNA of the CDR3 is TGTGCCAGCAGTTACTCGACAGGGGGTACCTACGAGCAGTACTTC. Protein product: CASSYSTGGTYEQYF.

This chain links TRBV10-3 with TRBJ1-3, with 7 bases fitting TRBD1. The CDR3 has 14 amino acids. The V gene end was trimmed by 7 bases and the J gene end by 2 bases; junction bases not matched to a gene: 5. Germline loops: CDR1 ENHRY, CDR2 SYGVKD. This CDR3 is CAIKSRGPGNTIYF. CDR3 DNA: TGTGCCATCAAGTCGAGGGGGCCTGGAAACACCATATATTTT.

The rearrangement joins TRBV4-1 to TRBJ1-2; the match to TRBD1 covers 8 bases. After removal of 0 bases from V and 7 bases from J, the junction contained 7 bases not matched to a gene. The germline V gene encodes CDR1 MGHRA and CDR2 YSYEKL. The CDR3 length is 15 residues. The CDR3 DNA is TGCGCCAGCAGCCAAGACAGGACAGGGAGCTTTGGCTACACCTTC. Its translation: CASSQDRTGSFGYTF.

The chain is built from TRBV21-1 and TRBJ1-5; the table gives TRBD1 as D, unverified against the DNA. TRBV21-1 is given as a pseudogene. This CDR3 spans 18 amino acids. Written as DNA, the CDR3 is TGTGCCAGCAGCAACAATTTAGGCAGGCCTCGAGGCAATCAGCCCCAGCATTTT. Its protein is CASSNNLGRPRGNQPQHF.

The chain couples TRBV5-4 to TRBJ1-2; 9 bases are a match to TRBD1. In germline, CDR1 is SGHNT, CDR2 YYREEE (reference sequence). V was pared by 0 bases and J by 6 bases, with 6 bases of the junction left unmatched. The CDR3 has 15 residues. The CDR3 reads CASSLALGQGDGYTF. CDR3 nucleotides: TGTGCCAGCAGCTTGGCCTTGGGACAGGGAGATGGCTACACCTTC.

V and J are TRBV9 and TRBJ2-7; possibly TRBD1 for D (6 bases). This CDR3 has 14 amino acids. V was pared by 0 bases and J by 5 bases, with 12 bases between. The germline V gene has CDR1 SGDLS and CDR2 YYNGEE. The CDR3 protein is CASSVEGQTHEQYF. The CDR3 DNA is TGTGCCAGCAGCGTAGAGGGACAAACCCACGAGCAGTACTTC.

The chain uses TRBV29-1 and TRBJ1-1; 8 bases fit TRBD1. Germline V gene sequence: CDR1 SQVTM, CDR2 ANQGSEA. This CDR3 region has 14 residues. V lost 4 bases to trimming and J lost 1 base; unmatched junction nucleotides: 5. The CDR3: CSVGPGQANTEAFF. Here the CDR3 DNA reads TGCAGCGTTGGTCCGGGACAGGCGAACACTGAAGCTTTCTTT.

A single count supports this clone. This chain connects TRBV4-3 to TRBJ2-1; the D gene is possibly TRBD2 (6 bases). The V gene's germline CDR1 is LGHNA and CDR2 YSLEER. The CDR3 runs 16 residues. The germline V and J ends were trimmed by 4 bases and 1 base, with 14 bases remaining between them. The CDR3 DNA reads as TGCGCCAGCAGCCCCTGGGGACTGGGATCCTACAATGAGCAGTTCTTC. Translated: CASSPWGLGSYNEQFF.

The rearrangement links TRBV19 to TRBJ1-2; D is undetermined. This CDR3 is 15 amino acids long. From germline, CDR1 is LNHDA and CDR2 SQIVND (reference sequence). Trimming cost V 7 bases and J 6 bases, with 21 bases left between them. The CDR3 nucleotides are TGTGCCAGTACCCCTCGGACGGGAGACCGGGATGGCTACACCTTC. Protein sequence: CASTPRTGDRDGYTF.